The following is a TCR beta chain sequence with its context. Its antigen is still unknown. An end of the junction differs from the germline gene, which may be a read error. The iRepertoire nested amplicon-rescue multiplex PCR (arm-PCR) platform was used to amplify TCR alpha and beta CDR3 regions from RNA. The input for one-step reverse transcription and amplification was roughly 100-450 ng of either tissue mRNA or PBMC total RNA. After bead purification, a secondary multiplex PCR added Illumina adapters, and libraries were gel-purified between 200 and 400 bp. Demultiplexing relied on internal 6-nucleotide barcodes carried by the libraries. The libraries were sequenced on an Illumina MiSeq using 2x220 or 2x250 nucleotide paired-end reads. On the study's bioinformatics: Paired reads were merged with FLASH 1.2.11 and aligned to the GRCh37 human genome with BWA-MEM before extracting TRA and TRB reads. An IMGT-derived reference of cassette sequences and CDR3 motifs, with pseudogenes included, was used for V and J assignment. Three-frame translation of reads was performed, and productive CDR3s were defined as those with a C...FGXG motif and no stop codons. Clonotypes were defined as unique combinations of V-J cassette pair and CDR3 amino acid sequence. Reads were filtered by Hamming distance, with the threshold set by the sequence error rate of each sample in mapped regions. TCRdb reprocessing: public reads trimmed at Q25 with fastp, clones called with MiXCR, in-frame beta chains kept. Identical CDR3 protein sequences are pooled into one entry, listed with their most common genes and DNA. The V and J calls, along with clone size, are taken from TCRdb and not from the paper's own processing. This sample holds about 180,000 distinct CDR3 sequences; around 40% were observed only once. The leading ten clones occupy roughly 5.5% of the sample.

The sample comes from a study of glioma-infiltrating T cells (dated by TCRdb to between 2015 and 2016). Regarding the study in general: Sequencing of TCR alpha- and beta-chain repertoires was performed on glioma tissue, on non-neoplastic brain tissue, and on matched peripheral blood mononuclear cells. Each tissue-infiltrating repertoire was compared with the same patient's peripheral blood repertoire to measure divergence between tissue and blood T-cell populations. Three low-grade glioma patients, roughly eight primary glioblastoma patients, and three non-glioma patients who contributed non-neoplastic brain tissue made up the paired cohort.

Measured from the cysteine to the phenylalanine, the CDR3 is 14 residues long. The CDR3 DNA has 42 bases and is translated from base 1. Taken from the germline V gene, the CDR1 and CDR2 loops are MNHNS and SASEGT. Study-level results and caveats: Only a very small number of CDR3 sequences turned up in both tissue and blood, a result put down to high CDR3 diversity combined with limited sampling. VJ-independent divergence between tissue and blood was below expectation in non-neoplastic patients but above expectation in all gliomas, especially low-grade gliomas. Group comparisons were based on small numbers of patients: three non-neoplastic, three low-grade glioma and roughly 8 glioblastoma patients.

The sample comprised glioma tissue, nonneoplastic brain tissue, or PBMCs (not recorded which). Recombination linked TRBV6-1 to TRBJ2-1, with no D gene named confidently. The source is a human donor with low-grade glioma or glioblastoma, undergoing nonglioma brain surgery, or in good health (not recorded which). The nucleotide sequence is given as TGCGCCAGCAGTGAAGTAGGTCGAGTTAATGAGCAGTTCTTC. Translated, this is CASSEVGRVNEQFF.